The rows below give T cell receptor beta chains drawn from one sample of a study of cytotoxic CD8 clonotypes in ibrutinib-treated CLL. The method was immunoSEQ multiplex PCR; TCRdb's version includes in-frame clones alone and lacks a portion of them. The table records about 69,000 clones, 80% of them present only once. The sequenced sample was PBMCs, obtained at disease progression, from a patient treated with ibrutinib. The source is a human donor with chronic lymphocytic leukemia. Both conserved end residues are part of each CDR3. The D gene is left open where the match is weak. For some rows the clone size is stated as once, few or many, or as a class when expanded; others skip it.

V gene	clone size	J gene	D gene	CDR3 DNA	CDR3 protein
TRBV18	NA	TRBJ2-7	NA	TGTGCCAGCTCACCACCGGGAGTACTCTCCTACGAGCAGTACTTC	CASSPPGVLSYEQYF
TRBV28	NA	TRBJ2-7	TRBD1	TGTGCCAGCACTCCGGGACAGGGCTACGAGCAGTACTTC	CASTPGQGYEQYF
TRBV10-3	once	TRBJ1-4	NA	TGTGCCATCAGTGAGTCTAGGAACAATGAAAAACTGTTTTTT	CAISESRNNEKLFF
TRBV4-1	NA	TRBJ2-1	NA	TGCGCCAGCAGCCAAAACGGTGGGAATGAGCAGTTCTTC	CASSQNGGNEQFF
TRBV30	NA	TRBJ2-1	TRBD2	TGTGCCTGGAGCCCTCCCGGGGCGGGGGGGATAAATGAGCAGTTCTTC	CAWSPPGAGGINEQFF
TRBV5-4	NA	TRBJ2-2	NA	TGTGCCAGCAGCTCCCGGACAGACTCGAACACCGGGGAGCTGTTTTTT	CASSSRTDSNTGELFF
TRBV28	NA	TRBJ2-7	TRBD1	TGTGCCACCGGCCGGTGGGGCGCGCTGGGACAGGGGGTCTACGAGCAGTACTTC	CATGRWGALGQGVYEQYF
TRBV18	NA	TRBJ2-2	NA	TGTGCCAGCTCACCGGAGTACACCGGGGAGCTGTTTTTT	CASSPEYTGELFF
TRBV5-5	NA	TRBJ1-2	NA	TGTGCCAGCAGCTTTTTACCAGAGGCTAACTATGGCTACACCTTC	CASSFLPEANYGYTF
TRBV15	NA	TRBJ2-2	NA	TGTGCCACCAGCAGAGGTAAGGGACTTATAAACACCGGGGAGCTGTTTTTT	CATSRGKGLINTGELFF